The text below deals with one T cell receptor beta chain. Its antigen is currently unknown. TCRdb's copy holds only in-frame clones and misses some; the assay was immunoSEQ multiplex PCR. The sample lists 72,000 or so clones; 83% were seen once. V shed 2 bases and J shed 1 base, with 12 bases lying between them. Per the germline V gene, CDR1 is SGHDT and CDR2 is YYEEEE. The CDR3 totals 15 residues. This specimen belongs to a study of T cell clones after liver transplantation. The overall study: Without induction therapy, subjects received standard immunosuppression until 12-24 months post-transplant. Study-level results: A significant post-transplant drop in circulating graft-donor-reactive CD4 TCRbeta sequences occurred in most of the 8 subjects. Graft donor-reactive T cells possibly entered the graft instead of undergoing deletion.

The sample here was CD4+ T cells from blood, taken at the 22-month timepoint. This receptor was identified in a human patient who received a liver transplant. The graft donor may be the source of some T cells. The genes are TRBV5-6 and TRBJ1-2; tentative D call: TRBD1 (5 bases). The CDR3 DNA is TGTGCCAGCAGCTTAGGCGAGACAGTTAACTATGGCTACACCTTC. Translated: CASSLGETVNYGYTF.